The T cell receptor (beta chain) under discussion was sequenced for a study of blood T cells in healthy people across ages. CDR3 length equals 17 residues. The V and J ends lost 2 bases and 5 bases respectively, with 22 bases between them. The germline gives CDR1 MNHEY, CDR2 SVGEGT. Through a sample-barcoded 5' primer and a J-beta primer mix, a second PCR was run for about 6 to 11 cycles. A template-switch adaptor containing 12 random nucleotides labeled each cDNA molecule. TCRdb itself ran the 5' RACE reads through MiXCR, one entry per CDR3 protein. Here the sample spans 780,000 or so distinct CDR3 sequences, approximately 53% being singletons.

The TCR was taken from a man older than 75 in good health. The sequencing sample was made of blood. This chain joins TRBV6-2 or TRBV6-3 and TRBJ2-7; tentatively, D is TRBD2 (6 bases). CDR3 bases: TGTGCCAGCAGTTACCCGAAGAGGTCGGTCCGGGGGAACGAGCAGTACTTC. It translates to CASSYPKRSVRGNEQYF.